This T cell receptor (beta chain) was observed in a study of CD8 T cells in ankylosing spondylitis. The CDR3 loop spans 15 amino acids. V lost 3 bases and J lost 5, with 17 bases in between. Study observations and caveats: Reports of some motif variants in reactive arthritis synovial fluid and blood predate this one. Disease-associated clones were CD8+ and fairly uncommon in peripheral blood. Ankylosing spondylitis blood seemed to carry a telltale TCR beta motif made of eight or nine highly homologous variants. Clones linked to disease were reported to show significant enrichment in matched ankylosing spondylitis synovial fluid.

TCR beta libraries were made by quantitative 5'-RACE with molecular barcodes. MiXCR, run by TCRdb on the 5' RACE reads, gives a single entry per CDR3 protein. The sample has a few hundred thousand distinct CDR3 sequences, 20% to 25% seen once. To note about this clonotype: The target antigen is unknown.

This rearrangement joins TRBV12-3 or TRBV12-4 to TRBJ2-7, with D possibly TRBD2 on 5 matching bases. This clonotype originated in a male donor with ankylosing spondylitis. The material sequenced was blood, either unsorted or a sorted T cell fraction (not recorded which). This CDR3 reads CASSLGGGPSDEQYF. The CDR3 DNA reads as TGTGCCAGCAGTTTGGGCGGCGGGCCCAGCGACGAGCAGTACTTC.